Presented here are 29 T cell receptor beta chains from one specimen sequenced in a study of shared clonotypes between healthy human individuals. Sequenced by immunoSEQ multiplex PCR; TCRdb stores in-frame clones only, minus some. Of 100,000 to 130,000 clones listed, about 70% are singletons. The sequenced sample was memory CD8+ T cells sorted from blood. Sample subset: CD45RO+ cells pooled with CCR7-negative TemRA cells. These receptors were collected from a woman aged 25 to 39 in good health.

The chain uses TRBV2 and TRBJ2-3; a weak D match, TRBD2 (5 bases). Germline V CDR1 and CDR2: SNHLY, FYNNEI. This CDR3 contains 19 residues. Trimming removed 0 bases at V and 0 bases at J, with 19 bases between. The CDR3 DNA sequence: TGTGCCAGCAGTGAAGCGGTTCGTGTGGGTAGCGTAAGCACAGATACGCAGTATTTT. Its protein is CASSEAVRVGSVSTDTQYF.

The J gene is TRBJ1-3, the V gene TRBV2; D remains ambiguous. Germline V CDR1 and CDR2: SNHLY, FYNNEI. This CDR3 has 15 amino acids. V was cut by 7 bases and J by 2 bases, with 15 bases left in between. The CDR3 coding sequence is TGTGCCAGCATGACCCCTTGGGTGACTGGAAACACCATATATTTT. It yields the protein CASMTPWVTGNTIYF.

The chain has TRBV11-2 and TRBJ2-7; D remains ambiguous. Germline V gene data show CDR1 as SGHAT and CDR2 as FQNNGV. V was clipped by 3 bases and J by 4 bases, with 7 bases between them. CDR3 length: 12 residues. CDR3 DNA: TGTGCCAGCAGCTTGCCCCGATACGAGCAGTACTTC. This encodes CASSLPRYEQYF.

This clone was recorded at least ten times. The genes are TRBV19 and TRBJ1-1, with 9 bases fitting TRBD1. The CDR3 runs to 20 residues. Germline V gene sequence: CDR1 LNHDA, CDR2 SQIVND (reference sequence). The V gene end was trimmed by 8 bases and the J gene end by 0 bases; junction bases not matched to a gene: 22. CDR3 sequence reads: CASSLGGQGFQTVLNTEAFF. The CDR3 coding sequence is TGTGCCAGTTCTCTGGGGGGACAGGGTTTTCAAACGGTCCTGAACACTGAAGCTTTCTTT.

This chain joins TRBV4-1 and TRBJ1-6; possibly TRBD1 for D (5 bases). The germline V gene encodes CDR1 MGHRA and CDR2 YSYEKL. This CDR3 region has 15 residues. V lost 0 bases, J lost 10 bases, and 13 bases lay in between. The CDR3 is CASSQDFRGGSPLHF. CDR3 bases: TGCGCCAGCAGCCAAGACTTTAGGGGCGGCTCACCCCTCCACTTT.

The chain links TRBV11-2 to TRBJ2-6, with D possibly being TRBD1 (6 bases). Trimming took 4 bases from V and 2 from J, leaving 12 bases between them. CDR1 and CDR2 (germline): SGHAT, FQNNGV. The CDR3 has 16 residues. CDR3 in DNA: TGTGCCAGCAGCTCAGTCAGGGGAACTGGGGCCAACGTCCTGACTTTC. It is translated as CASSSVRGTGANVLTF.

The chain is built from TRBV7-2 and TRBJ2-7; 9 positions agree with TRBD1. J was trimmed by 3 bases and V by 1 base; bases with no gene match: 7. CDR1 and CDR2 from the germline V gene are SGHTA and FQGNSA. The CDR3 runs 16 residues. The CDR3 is CASSLEGGTGLYEQYF. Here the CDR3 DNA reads TGTGCCAGCAGCTTAGAGGGCGGGACAGGGCTCTACGAGCAGTACTTC.

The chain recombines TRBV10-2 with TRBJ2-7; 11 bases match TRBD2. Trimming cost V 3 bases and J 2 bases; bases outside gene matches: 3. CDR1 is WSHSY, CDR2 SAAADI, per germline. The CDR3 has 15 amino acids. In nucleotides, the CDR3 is TGCGCCAGCAGTGATACTAGCGGGAGACCCTACGAGCAGTACTTC. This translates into CASSDTSGRPYEQYF.

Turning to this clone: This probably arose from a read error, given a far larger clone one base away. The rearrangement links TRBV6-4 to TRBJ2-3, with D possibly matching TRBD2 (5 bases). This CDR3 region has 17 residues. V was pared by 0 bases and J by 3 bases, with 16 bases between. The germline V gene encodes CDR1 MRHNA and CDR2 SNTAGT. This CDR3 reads CASSDSAGAEGTDTQYF. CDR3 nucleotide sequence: TGTGCCAGCAGTGACTCGGCAGGAGCGGAAGGAACAGATACGCAGTATTTT.

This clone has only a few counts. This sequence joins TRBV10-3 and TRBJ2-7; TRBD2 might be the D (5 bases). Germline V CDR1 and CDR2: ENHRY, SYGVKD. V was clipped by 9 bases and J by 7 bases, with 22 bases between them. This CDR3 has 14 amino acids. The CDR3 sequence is CAISPDSDLGEQYF. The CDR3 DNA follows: TGTGCCATATCCCCGGATAGCGACCTGGGGGAGCAGTACTTC.

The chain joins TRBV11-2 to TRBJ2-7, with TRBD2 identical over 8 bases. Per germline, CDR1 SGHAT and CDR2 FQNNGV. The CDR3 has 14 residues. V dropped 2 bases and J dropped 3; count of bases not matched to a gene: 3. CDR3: CASSLNLAGYEQYF. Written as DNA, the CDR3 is TGTGCCAGCAGCTTAAATCTAGCGGGCTACGAGCAGTACTTC.

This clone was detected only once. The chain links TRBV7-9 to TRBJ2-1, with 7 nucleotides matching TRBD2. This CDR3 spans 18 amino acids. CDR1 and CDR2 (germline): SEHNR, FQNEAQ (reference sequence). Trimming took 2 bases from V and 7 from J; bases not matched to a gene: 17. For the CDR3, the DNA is TGTGCCAGCAGCTTACCCCGCCTAGGGCGCGGGAGTAAGAATGAGCAGTTCTTC. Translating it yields CASSLPRLGRGSKNEQFF.

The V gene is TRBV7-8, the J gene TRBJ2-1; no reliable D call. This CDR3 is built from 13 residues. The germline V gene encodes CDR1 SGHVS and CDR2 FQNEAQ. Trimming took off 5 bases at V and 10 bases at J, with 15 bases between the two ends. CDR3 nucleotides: TGTGCCAGCAGCCTCATGTGGCGATCAGAGCAGTTCTTC. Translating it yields CASSLMWRSEQFF.

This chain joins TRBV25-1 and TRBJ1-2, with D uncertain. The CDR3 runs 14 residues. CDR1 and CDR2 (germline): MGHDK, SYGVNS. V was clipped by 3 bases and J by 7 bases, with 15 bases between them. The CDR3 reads CASSEGSLPIGYTF. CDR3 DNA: TGTGCCAGCAGTGAGGGGTCCCTCCCCATTGGCTACACCTTC.

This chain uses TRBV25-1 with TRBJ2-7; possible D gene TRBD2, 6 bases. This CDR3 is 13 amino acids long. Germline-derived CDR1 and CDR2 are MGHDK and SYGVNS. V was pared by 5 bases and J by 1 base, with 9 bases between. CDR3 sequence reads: CASSYGGSYEQYF. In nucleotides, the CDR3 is TGTGCCAGCAGTTATGGAGGGTCCTACGAGCAGTACTTC.

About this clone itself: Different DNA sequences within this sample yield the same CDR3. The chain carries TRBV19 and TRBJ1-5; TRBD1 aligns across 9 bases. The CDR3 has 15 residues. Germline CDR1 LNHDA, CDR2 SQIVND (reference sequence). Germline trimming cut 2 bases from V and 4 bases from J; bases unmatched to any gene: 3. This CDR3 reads CASSIWGTGNQPQHF. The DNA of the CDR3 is TGTGCCAGTAGTATATGGGGGACAGGGAATCAGCCCCAGCATTTT.

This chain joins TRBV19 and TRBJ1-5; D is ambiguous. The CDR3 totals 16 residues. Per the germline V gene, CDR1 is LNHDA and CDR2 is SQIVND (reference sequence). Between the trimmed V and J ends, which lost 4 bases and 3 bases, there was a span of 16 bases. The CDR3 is CASSNSWQDLNQPQHF. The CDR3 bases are TGTGCCAGTAGTAATAGTTGGCAGGACCTCAATCAGCCCCAGCATTTT.

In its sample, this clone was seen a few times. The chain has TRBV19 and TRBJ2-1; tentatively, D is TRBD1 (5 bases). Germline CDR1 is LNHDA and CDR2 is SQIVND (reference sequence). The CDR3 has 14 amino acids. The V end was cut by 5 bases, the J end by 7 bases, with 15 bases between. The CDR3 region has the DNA TGTGCCAGTAGTGTCAGGGATGCGGCGAATGAGCAGTTCTTC. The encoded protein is CASSVRDAANEQFF.

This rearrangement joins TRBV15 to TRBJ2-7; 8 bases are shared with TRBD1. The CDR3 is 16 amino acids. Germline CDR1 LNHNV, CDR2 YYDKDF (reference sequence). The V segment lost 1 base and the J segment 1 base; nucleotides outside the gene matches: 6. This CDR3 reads CATSRVGGQESYEQYF. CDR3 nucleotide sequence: TGTGCCACCAGCAGAGTCGGGGGACAGGAGTCCTACGAGCAGTACTTC.

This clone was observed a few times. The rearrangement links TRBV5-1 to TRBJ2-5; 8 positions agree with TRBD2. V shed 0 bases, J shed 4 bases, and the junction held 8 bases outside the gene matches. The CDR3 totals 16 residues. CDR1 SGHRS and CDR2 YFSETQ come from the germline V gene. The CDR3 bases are TGCGCCAGCAGCTTGGGATTAGCGGGGTCCGGAGAGACCCAGTACTTC. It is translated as CASSLGLAGSGETQYF.

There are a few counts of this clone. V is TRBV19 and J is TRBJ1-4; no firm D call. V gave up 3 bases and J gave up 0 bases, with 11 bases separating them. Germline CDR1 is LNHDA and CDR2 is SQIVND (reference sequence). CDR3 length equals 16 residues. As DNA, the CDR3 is TGTGCCAGTAGTATTACGTGGCAGACAACTAATGAAAAACTGTTTTTT. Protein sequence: CASSITWQTTNEKLFF.

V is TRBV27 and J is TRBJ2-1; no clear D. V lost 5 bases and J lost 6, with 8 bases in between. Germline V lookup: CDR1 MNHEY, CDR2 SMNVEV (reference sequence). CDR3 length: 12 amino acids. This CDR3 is CASSIPSNEQFF. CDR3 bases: TGTGCCAGCAGTATTCCTAGCAATGAGCAGTTCTTC.

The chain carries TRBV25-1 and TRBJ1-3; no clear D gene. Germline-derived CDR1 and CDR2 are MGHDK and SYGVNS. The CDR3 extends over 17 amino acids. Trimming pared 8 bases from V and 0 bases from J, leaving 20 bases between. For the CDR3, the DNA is TGTGCCAGCGGAGGAGGGTACGAAACGAACTCTGGAAACACCATATATTTT. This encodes CASGGGYETNSGNTIYF.

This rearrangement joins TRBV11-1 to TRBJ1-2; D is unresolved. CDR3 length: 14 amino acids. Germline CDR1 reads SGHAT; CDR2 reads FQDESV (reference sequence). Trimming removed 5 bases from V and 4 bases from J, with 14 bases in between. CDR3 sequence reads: CASSRAGKTYGYTF. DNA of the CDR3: TGTGCCAGCAGCAGGGCGGGTAAGACCTATGGCTACACCTTC.

CDR3: CASSGQGYSNQPQHF. The CDR3 nucleotides are TGTGCCAGCAGTGGACAGGGGTATAGCAATCAGCCCCAGCATTTT. The chain uses TRBV2 and TRBJ1-5; 8 nucleotides align to TRBD1. V lost 4 bases, J lost 0 bases, and 2 bases stayed unmatched. The CDR3 totals 15 residues. Germline assignment: CDR1 SNHLY and CDR2 FYNNEI.

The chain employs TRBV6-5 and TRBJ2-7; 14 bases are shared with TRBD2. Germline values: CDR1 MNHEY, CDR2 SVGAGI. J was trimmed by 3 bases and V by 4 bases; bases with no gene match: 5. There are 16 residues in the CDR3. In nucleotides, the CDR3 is TGTGCCAGCAGTTCTCCGGGACTAGCGGGAGTCTACGAGCAGTACTTC. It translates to CASSSPGLAGVYEQYF.

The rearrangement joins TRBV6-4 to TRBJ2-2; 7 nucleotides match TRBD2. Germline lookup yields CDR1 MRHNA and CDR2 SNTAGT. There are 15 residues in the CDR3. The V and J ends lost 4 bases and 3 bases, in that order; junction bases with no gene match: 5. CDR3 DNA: TGTGCCAGCAGTGTAACGGGAGGCGACACCGGGGAGCTGTTTTTT. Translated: CASSVTGGDTGELFF.

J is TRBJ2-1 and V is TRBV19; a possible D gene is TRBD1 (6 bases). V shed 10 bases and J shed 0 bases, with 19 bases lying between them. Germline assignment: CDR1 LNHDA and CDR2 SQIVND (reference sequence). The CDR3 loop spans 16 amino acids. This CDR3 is CATRIWGRSSYNEQFF. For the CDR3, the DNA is TGTGCCACCCGAATCTGGGGGCGTAGCTCCTACAATGAGCAGTTCTTC.

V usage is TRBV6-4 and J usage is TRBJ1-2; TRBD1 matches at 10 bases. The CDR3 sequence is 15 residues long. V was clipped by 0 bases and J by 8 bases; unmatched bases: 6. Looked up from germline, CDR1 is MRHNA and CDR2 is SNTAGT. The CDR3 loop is CASSDSDRGLGGYTF. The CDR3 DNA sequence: TGTGCCAGCAGTGACTCCGACAGGGGGCTAGGCGGCTACACCTTC.